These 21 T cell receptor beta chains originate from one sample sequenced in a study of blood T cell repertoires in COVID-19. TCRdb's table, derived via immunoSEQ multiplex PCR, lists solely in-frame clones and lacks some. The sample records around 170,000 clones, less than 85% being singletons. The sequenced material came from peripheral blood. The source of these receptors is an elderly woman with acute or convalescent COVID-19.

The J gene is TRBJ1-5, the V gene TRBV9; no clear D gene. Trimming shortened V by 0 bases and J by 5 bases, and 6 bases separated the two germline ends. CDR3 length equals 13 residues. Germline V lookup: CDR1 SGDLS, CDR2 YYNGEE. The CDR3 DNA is TGTGCCAGCAGCGTAGCTTCGGATCAGCCCCAGCATTTT. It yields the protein CASSVASDQPQHF.

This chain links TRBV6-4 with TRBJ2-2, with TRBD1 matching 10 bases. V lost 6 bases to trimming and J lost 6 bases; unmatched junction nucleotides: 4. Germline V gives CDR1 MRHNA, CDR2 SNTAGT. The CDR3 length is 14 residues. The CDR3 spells CASRLDRGSGELFF. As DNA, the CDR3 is TGTGCCAGCAGGCTGGACAGGGGGTCCGGGGAGCTGTTTTTT.

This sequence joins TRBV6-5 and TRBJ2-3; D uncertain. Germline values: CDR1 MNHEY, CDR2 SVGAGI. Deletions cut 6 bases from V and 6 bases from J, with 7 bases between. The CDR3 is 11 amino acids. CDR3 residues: CASSRLDTQYF. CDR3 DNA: TGTGCCAGCAGCCGGTTGGATACGCAGTATTTT.

This chain's CDR3 is CASLRQGANYGYTF. CDR3 DNA: TGTGCCAGCCTTCGCCAGGGGGCGAACTATGGCTACACCTTC. This chain links TRBV28 with TRBJ1-2, with 8 bases aligning to TRBD1. This CDR3 spans 14 amino acids. From germline, CDR1 is MDHEN and CDR2 SYDVKM. V lost 8 bases and J lost 2; bases outside the gene matches: 7.

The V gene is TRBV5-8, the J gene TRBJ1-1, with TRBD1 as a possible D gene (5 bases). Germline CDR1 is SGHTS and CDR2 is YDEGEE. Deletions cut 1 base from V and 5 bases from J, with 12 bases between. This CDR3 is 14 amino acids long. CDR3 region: CASSLLGQWTEAFF. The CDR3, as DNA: TGTGCCAGCAGCTTGCTGGGGCAATGGACTGAAGCTTTCTTT. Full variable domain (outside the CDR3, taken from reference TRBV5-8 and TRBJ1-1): EAGVTQSPTHLIKTRGQQATLRCSPISGHTSVYWYQQALGLGLQFLLWYDEGEERNRGNFPPRFSGRQFPNYSSELNVNALELEDSALYLCASSLLGQWTEAFFGQGTRLTVV.

The CDR3 sequence: CASRPRGDANTGELFF. CDR3 DNA: TGTGCCAGCAGGCCGCGGGGTGACGCGAACACCGGGGAGCTGTTTTTT. This rearrangement joins TRBV7-3 to TRBJ2-2; a weak D match, TRBD2 (6 bases). Germline assignment: CDR1 SGHTA and CDR2 FQGTGA. This CDR3 contains 16 residues. With 6 bases removed from V and 0 bases from J, the gap between germline ends came to 14 bases.

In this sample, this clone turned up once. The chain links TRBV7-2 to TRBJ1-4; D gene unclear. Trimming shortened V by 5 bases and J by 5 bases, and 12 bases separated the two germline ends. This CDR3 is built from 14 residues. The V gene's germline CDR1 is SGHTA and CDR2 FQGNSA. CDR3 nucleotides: TGTGCCAGCAGCCATGAACGGGTCAATGAAAAACTGTTTTTT. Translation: CASSHERVNEKLFF. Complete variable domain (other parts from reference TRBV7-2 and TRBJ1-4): GAGVSQSPSNKVTEKGKDVELRCDPISGHTALYWYRQSLGQGLEFLIYFQGNSAPDKSGLPSDRFSAERTGGSVSTLTIQRTQQEDSAVYLCASSHERVNEKLFFGSGTQLSVL.

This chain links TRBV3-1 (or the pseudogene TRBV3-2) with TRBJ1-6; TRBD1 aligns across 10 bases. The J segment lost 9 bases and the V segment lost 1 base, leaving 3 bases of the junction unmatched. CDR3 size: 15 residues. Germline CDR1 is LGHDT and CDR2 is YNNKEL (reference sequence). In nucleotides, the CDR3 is TGTGCCAGCAGCCAAGCCGGGACAGGGGCTTCACCCCTCCACTTT. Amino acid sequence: CASSQAGTGASPLHF.

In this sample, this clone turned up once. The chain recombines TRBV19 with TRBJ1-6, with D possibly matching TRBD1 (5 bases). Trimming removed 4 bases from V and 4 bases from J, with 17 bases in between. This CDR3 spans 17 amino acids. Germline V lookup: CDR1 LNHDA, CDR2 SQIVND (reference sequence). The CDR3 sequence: CASSTLFDSAYNSPLHF. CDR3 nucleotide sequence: TGTGCCAGTAGTACCCTCTTCGACAGCGCTTATAATTCACCCCTCCACTTT.

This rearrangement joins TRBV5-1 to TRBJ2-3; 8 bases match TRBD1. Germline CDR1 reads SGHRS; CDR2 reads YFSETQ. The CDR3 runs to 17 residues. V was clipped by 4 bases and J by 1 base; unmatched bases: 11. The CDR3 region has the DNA TGCGCCAGCAGCGGACAGGGTCCCTTGGTGGGCACAGATACGCAGTATTTT. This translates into CASSGQGPLVGTDTQYF.

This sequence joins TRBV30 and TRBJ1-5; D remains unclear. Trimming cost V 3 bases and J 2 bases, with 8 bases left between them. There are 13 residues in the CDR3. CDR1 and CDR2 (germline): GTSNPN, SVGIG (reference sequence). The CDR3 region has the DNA TGTGCCTGGAGCCAGAAAGGCAATCAGCCCCAGCATTTT. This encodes CAWSQKGNQPQHF.

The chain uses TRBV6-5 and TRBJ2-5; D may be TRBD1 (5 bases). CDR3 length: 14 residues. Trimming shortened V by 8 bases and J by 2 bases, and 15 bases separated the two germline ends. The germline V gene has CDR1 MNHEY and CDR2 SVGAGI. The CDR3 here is CASRPGWTQETQYF. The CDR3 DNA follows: TGTGCCAGCCGCCCAGGGTGGACGCAAGAGACCCAGTACTTC.

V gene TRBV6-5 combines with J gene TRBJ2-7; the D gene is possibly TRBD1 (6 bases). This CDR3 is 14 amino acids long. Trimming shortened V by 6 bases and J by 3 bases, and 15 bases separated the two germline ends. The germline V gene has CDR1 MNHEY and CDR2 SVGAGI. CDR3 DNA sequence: TGTGCCAGCAGCGACAGGCCACTGAACTACGAGCAGTACTTC. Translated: CASSDRPLNYEQYF.

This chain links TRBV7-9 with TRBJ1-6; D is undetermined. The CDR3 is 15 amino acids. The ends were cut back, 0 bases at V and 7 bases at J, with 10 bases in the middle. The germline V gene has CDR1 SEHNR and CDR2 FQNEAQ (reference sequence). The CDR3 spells CASSLAARGNSPLHF. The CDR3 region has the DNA TGTGCCAGCAGCTTAGCGGCCAGAGGGAATTCACCCCTCCACTTT.

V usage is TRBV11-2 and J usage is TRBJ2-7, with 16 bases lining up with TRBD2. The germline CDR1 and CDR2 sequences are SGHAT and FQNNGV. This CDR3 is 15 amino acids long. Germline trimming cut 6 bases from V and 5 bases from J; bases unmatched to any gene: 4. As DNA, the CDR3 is TGTGCCAGCAGGTACGGGACTAGCGGGAGGGACGAGCAGTACTTC. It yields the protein CASRYGTSGRDEQYF.

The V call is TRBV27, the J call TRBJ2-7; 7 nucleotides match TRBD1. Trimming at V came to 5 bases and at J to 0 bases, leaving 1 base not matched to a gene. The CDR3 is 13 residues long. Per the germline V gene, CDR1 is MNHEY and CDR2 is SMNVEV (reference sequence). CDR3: CASSNRGSYEQYF. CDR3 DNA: TGTGCCAGCAGTAACAGGGGCTCCTACGAGCAGTACTTC.

The CDR3 DNA sequence: TGTGCCAGCAGCTCTCAGGGCGGGAACACTGAAGCTTTCTTT. It translates to CASSSQGGNTEAFF. This sequence joins TRBV7-6 and TRBJ1-1; D possibly corresponds to TRBD1 (5 bases). Per the germline V gene, CDR1 is SGHVS and CDR2 is FNYEAQ. V was shortened by 4 bases and J by 1 base, with 10 bases between the two germline ends. The CDR3 is made up of 14 amino acids.

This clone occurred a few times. This chain's CDR3 is CASSPPRGQGSYEQYF. DNA for the CDR3: TGTGCCAGCTCACCACCAAGAGGACAGGGGTCCTACGAGCAGTACTTC. The rearrangement links TRBV18 to TRBJ2-7, with 9 nucleotides matching TRBD1. CDR3 length equals 16 residues. In germline, CDR1 is KGHSH, CDR2 LQKENI. Germline trimming cut 0 bases from V and 1 base from J; bases unmatched to any gene: 4.

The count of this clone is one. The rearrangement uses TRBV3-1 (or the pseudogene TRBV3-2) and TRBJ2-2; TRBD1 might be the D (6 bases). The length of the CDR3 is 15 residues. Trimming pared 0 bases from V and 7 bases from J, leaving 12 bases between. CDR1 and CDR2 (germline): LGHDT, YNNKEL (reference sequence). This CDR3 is CASSQDGGVDGELFF. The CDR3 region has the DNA TGTGCCAGCAGCCAAGATGGGGGCGTGGACGGGGAGCTGTTTTTT.

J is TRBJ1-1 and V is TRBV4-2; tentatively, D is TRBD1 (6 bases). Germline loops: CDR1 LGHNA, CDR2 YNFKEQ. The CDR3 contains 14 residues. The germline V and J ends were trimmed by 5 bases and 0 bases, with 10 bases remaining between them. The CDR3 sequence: CASSSDRLNTEAFF. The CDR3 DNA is TGTGCCAGCAGCAGCGACAGGTTGAACACTGAAGCTTTCTTT.

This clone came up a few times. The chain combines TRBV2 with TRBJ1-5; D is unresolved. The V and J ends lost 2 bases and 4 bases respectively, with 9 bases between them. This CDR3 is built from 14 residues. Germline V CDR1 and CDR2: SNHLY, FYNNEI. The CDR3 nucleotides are TGTGCCAGCAGTGAATTCGGGAAAAATCAGCCCCAGCATTTT. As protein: CASSEFGKNQPQHF.